The next 20 T cell receptor beta chains were all read from a single sample in a study of spatial heterogeneity in lung cancer (dated 2019 in TCRdb). Broad study findings and their caveats: A correlation was observed between the number of expanded intratumoral alpha and beta TCRs and the tumor nonsynonymous mutation count.

Preparation of the library involved 5' RACE. The instrument given in TCRdb is NextSeq 500. TCRdb reprocessing: public reads trimmed at Q25 with fastp, clones called with MiXCR, in-frame beta chains kept. Under each unique CDR3 protein, matching rows form one entry showing the most common genes and DNA. Counted in this sample were 17,000 or so distinct CDR3 sequences; around 6.9% of them appeared once. The top ten clones comprise 3.7% of the sample. The time point label for this specimen denotes: sample taken at primary tumor resection. These receptors' antigens are unknown. Sample: lung tumor tissue, taken at surgery. The receptors originated from a female donor with early-stage non-small cell lung cancer.

This clonotype was observed at least ten times. The CDR3 DNA follows: TGTGCCAGCAGCCAAGAAGCTAGCGGGAGAAGGAATGAGCAGTTCTTC. Translating gives CASSQEASGRRNEQFF. The rearrangement uses TRBV4-2 and TRBJ2-1; 10 bases agree with TRBD2. V trimming: 0 bases; J trimming: 7 bases; junction bases outside the gene matches: 6. Germline values: CDR1 LGHNA, CDR2 YNFKEQ. This CDR3 is 16 amino acids long.

This clonotype was seen ten or more times. V gene TRBV20-1 combines with J gene TRBJ2-3; no firm D call. Germline CDR1 DFQATT, CDR2 SNEGSKA (reference sequence). Trimming stripped 0 bases from V and 4 bases from J, with 20 bases between. The CDR3 consists of 17 residues. The CDR3 protein is CSARDSSYRRSPDTQYF. DNA of the CDR3: TGCAGTGCTAGAGATTCCAGTTATCGGCGGTCACCAGATACGCAGTATTTT.

This clonotype was seen only a few times. The chain recombines TRBV4-2 with TRBJ1-6, with TRBD1 identical over 8 bases. The CDR3 extends over 15 amino acids. The trim removed 5 bases at V and 7 bases at J, leaving 7 bases unmatched. The germline V gene encodes CDR1 LGHNA and CDR2 YNFKEQ. This chain's CDR3 is CASSYKTGDNSPLHF. The CDR3 DNA sequence: TGTGCCAGCAGCTATAAGACAGGGGACAATTCACCCCTCCACTTT.

This clonotype is termed medium-sized. The V call is TRBV10-2, the J call TRBJ1-1; D uncertain. This CDR3 is 12 amino acids long. Trimming took 7 bases from V and 6 from J, leaving 12 bases between them. Germline-derived CDR1 and CDR2 are WSHSY and SAAADI. The chain's CDR3 is CASMQREAEAFF. CDR3 DNA: TGCGCCAGCATGCAAAGGGAAGCTGAAGCTTTCTTT.

The rearrangement links TRBV12-3 or TRBV12-4 to TRBJ1-5; tentatively, D is TRBD1 (5 bases). V was trimmed by 4 bases and J by 3 bases, leaving 7 bases between them. The CDR3 length is 13 residues. CDR3 sequence: CASSSQDNQPQHF. In nucleotides, the CDR3 is TGTGCCAGCAGTTCACAGGACAATCAGCCCCAGCATTTT.

This clonotype was found many times. This chain connects TRBV6-5 to TRBJ2-3, with 9 bases fitting TRBD2. The CDR3 covers 15 residues. V lost 2 bases, J lost 8 bases, and 8 bases stayed unmatched. Germline assignment: CDR1 MNHEY and CDR2 SVGAGI. The CDR3 DNA reads as TGTGCCAGCAGTTACACAGGACTAGCGAAGGGTACGCAGTATTTT. Amino acids: CASSYTGLAKGTQYF.

By proportion, this clonotype is medium-sized. The V call is TRBV20-1, the J call TRBJ2-1, with D unclear. Germline V gene data show CDR1 as DFQATT and CDR2 as SNEGSKA (reference sequence). The CDR3 consists of 16 residues. Trimming took 0 bases from V and 0 from J, leaving 12 bases between them. The DNA for the CDR3 is TGCAGTGCTAGAGATGCAAGAGATTACTCCTACAATGAGCAGTTCTTC. Its protein is CSARDARDYSYNEQFF.

Many counts were recorded for this clonotype. The J gene is TRBJ2-1, the V gene TRBV15; D may be TRBD2 (6 bases). The length of the CDR3 is 15 residues. The germline V gene has CDR1 LNHNV and CDR2 YYDKDF (reference sequence). V shed 3 bases and J shed 2 bases, with 11 bases lying between them. The CDR3 nucleotides are TGTGCCACCAGCAGCGGGCGGGACCCCTACAATGAGCAGTTCTTC. Its translation is CATSSGRDPYNEQFF.

This clonotype occurred many times. CDR3 region: CASSYLHNYGYTF. Here the CDR3 DNA reads TGTGCCAGCAGTTACCTCCATAACTATGGCTACACCTTC. The chain employs TRBV6-5 and TRBJ1-2; D is uncertain. The CDR3 runs 13 residues. V was cut by 2 bases and J by 1 base, with 5 bases left in between. CDR1 is MNHEY and CDR2 is SVGAGI in the germline V gene.

This chain uses TRBV12-3 or TRBV12-4 with TRBJ1-1; D gene uncertain. The V and J ends lost 5 bases and 1 base respectively, with 8 bases between them. The CDR3 sequence is 13 residues long. The CDR3 sequence: CASSTLRNTEAFF. The CDR3 bases are TGTGCCAGCAGTACCTTACGGAACACTGAAGCTTTCTTT.

This clonotype was seen many times. The chain employs TRBV12-3 or TRBV12-4 and TRBJ1-1; TRBD1 is a possible D gene (5 bases). V gave up 8 bases and J gave up 1 base, with 14 bases separating them. This CDR3 has 14 residues. The CDR3 reads CASGSAGPNTEAFF. As DNA, the CDR3 is TGTGCCAGCGGTTCGGCGGGGCCGAACACTGAAGCTTTCTTT.

This clonotype was counted between two and nine times. V is TRBV9 and J is TRBJ1-1; possible D gene TRBD1, 5 bases. The CDR3 contains 14 residues. Germline CDR1 is SGDLS and CDR2 is YYNGEE. With 4 bases removed from V and 4 bases from J, the gap between germline ends came to 14 bases. CDR3 residues: CASSPAPGPTEAFF. CDR3 DNA sequence: TGTGCCAGCAGCCCCGCCCCGGGGCCCACTGAAGCTTTCTTT.

This clonotype was recorded at least ten times. The chain is built from TRBV7-9 and TRBJ2-2; possible D gene TRBD2, 6 bases. V was shortened by 5 bases and J by 4 bases, with 14 bases between the two germline ends. Germline assignment: CDR1 SEHNR and CDR2 FQNEAQ (reference sequence). The CDR3 has 15 residues. CDR3 in amino acids: CASSRGSASTGELFF. The CDR3 DNA reads TGTGCCAGCAGCCGGGGGAGCGCTTCCACCGGGGAGCTGTTTTTT.

The sample holds many counts of this clonotype. At one of its ends the junction is not consistent with the germline gene, which may arise from a read error. The chain has TRBV6-2 or TRBV6-3 and TRBJ2-7, with a tentative D call TRBD2 (6 bases). CDR3 length equals 12 residues. The germline V gene encodes CDR1 MNHEY and CDR2 SVGEGT. CDR3 amino acids: CASSPTRLEWHF. CDR3 bases: TGTGCCAGCAGCCCAACCCGACTAGAGTGGCACTTC.

This clonotype was seen at least ten times. The rearrangement uses TRBV3-2 and TRBJ2-7; the table's D call, TRBD1, was not checked against the DNA. TRBV3-2 is tagged as a pseudogene. There are 15 residues in the CDR3. The CDR3 region has the DNA TGTGCCAGCAGCCAAGACATGGGGGGGGCCTACGAGCAGTACTTC. Translation: CASSQDMGGAYEQYF.

This clonotype was observed at least ten times. The chain employs TRBV15 and TRBJ1-1; the D gene is possibly TRBD1 (6 bases). The germline V gene has CDR1 LNHNV and CDR2 YYDKDF (reference sequence). The ends were cut back, 3 bases at V and 4 bases at J, with 15 bases in the middle. CDR3 length: 15 amino acids. The CDR3 sequence is CATSRGRGWSTEAFF. CDR3 nucleotide sequence: TGTGCCACCAGCAGGGGGAGGGGGTGGTCCACTGAAGCTTTCTTT.

The table lists this clonotype with many counts. The chain carries TRBV2 and TRBJ2-7; D call uncertain. Germline-derived CDR1 and CDR2 are SNHLY and FYNNEI. The CDR3 extends over 14 amino acids. V lost 8 bases and J lost 1, with 15 bases in between. CDR3 bases: TGTGCCAGCGGCGCACAGTATGGGTCCTACGAGCAGTACTTC. It encodes CASGAQYGSYEQYF.

This clonotype appeared many times. The chain couples TRBV5-1 to TRBJ2-1, with 10 bases fitting TRBD1. Germline assignment: CDR1 SGHRS and CDR2 YFSETQ. This CDR3 is built from 17 residues. The trim removed 4 bases at V and 7 bases at J, leaving 14 bases unmatched. This CDR3 reads CASSGGTGDPSGNEQFF. As DNA, the CDR3 is TGCGCCAGCAGCGGCGGGACAGGGGACCCGTCGGGGAATGAGCAGTTCTTC.

Note on this clonotype: At one end the junction does not follow the germline gene, possibly because of a read error. The chain employs TRBV18 and TRBJ2-2; the D is unclear. The CDR3 covers 15 residues. Germline V CDR1 and CDR2: KGHSH, LQKENI. CDR3 in DNA: TGTGTCAGCTCACCGGATCAGCTGAACACCGGGGAGCTGTTTTTT. Translated, it gives CVSSPDQLNTGELFF. Variable domain in full (rest from reference TRBV18 and TRBJ2-2): NAGVMQNPRHLVRRRGQEARLRCSPMKGHSHVYWYRQLPEEGLKFMVYLQKENIIDESGMPKERFSAEFPKEGPSILRIQQVVRGDSAAYFCVSSPDQLNTGELFFGEGSRLTVL.

This clonotype has a count of ten or more. The V and J genes are TRBV12-3 or TRBV12-4 and TRBJ1-3, with D unresolved. The CDR3 is made up of 15 amino acids. With 7 bases removed from V and 0 bases from J, the gap between germline ends came to 13 bases. CDR3 in DNA: TGTGCCAGCACTGCAGACGGGTACTCTGGAAACACCATATATTTT. It encodes CASTADGYSGNTIYF.